This record covers a single TCR beta chain. Its antigen is unknown. This specimen belongs to a study of shared clonotypes between healthy human individuals. Background on the study: Each donor's CD4 naive and CD4 memory cells filled three plates apiece, CD8 naive two, and CD8 memory one. Whole-study results and caveats: An expected dependence of interdonor clonotype sharing on sequencing depth was noted. Generally, naive subsets (rather than memory subsets) showed larger estimated richness.

Germline V gives CDR1 SEHNR, CDR2 FQNEAQ (reference sequence). The CDR3 is 15 amino acids. After removal of 2 bases from V and 7 bases from J, the junction contained 7 bases not matched to a gene. Positively selected for CCR7, the CD45RO-negative cells used as naive CD8 cells excluded terminally differentiated effector memory CD45RA+ cells. The protocol was immunoSEQ multiplex PCR, while the TCRdb copy is restricted to in-frame clones and leaves out a portion. This table holds about 1,900,000 clones, approximately 95% found once. J is TRBJ2-1 and V is TRBV7-9, with 8 nucleotides matching TRBD1. Sequencing used naive CD8+ T cells sorted from blood. This sequence originates from a man aged 18 to 29 in good health. The CDR3 DNA reads TGTGCCAGCAGCTTAAGGCAGGGGGCCATGAATGAGCAGTTCTTC. As protein: CASSLRQGAMNEQFF. The full variable domain, completed using reference TRBV7-9 and TRBJ2-1, is DTGVSQNPRHKITKRGQNVTFRCDPISEHNRLYWYRQTLGQGPEFLTYFQNEAQLEKSRLLSDRFSAERPKGSFSTLEIQRTEQGDSAMYLCASSLRQGAMNEQFFGPGTRLTVL.